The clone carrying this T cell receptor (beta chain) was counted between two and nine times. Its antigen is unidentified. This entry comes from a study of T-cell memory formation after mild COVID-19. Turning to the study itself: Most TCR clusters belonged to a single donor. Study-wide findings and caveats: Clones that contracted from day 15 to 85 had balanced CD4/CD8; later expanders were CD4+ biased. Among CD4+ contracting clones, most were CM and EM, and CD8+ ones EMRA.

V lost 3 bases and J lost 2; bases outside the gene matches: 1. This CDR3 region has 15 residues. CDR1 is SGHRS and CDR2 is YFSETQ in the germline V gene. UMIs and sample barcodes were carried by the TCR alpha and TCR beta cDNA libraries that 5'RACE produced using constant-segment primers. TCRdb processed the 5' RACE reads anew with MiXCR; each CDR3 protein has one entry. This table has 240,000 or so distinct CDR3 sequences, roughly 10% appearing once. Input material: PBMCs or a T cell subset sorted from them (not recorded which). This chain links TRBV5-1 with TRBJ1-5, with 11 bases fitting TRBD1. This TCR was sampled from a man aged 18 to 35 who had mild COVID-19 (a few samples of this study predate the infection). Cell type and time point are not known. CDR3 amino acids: CASSWTGGRNQPQHF. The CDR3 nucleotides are TGCGCCAGCAGCTGGACAGGGGGCCGCAATCAGCCCCAGCATTTT. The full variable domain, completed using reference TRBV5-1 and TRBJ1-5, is KAGVTQTPRYLIKTRGQQVTLSCSPISGHRSVSWYQQTPGQGLQFLFEYFSETQRNKGNFPGRFSGRQFSNSRSEMNVSTLELGDSALYLCASSWTGGRNQPQHFGDGTRLSIL.